This TCR beta chain is drawn from a study of memory CD4+ T cells and cytomegalovirus serostatus. In the original analysis: Out-of-frame sequences were removed, leaving 2 million to 2.5 million distinct TCRbeta sequences. Using immunoSEQ multiplex PCR, the repertoire was profiled, and TCRdb retains in-frame clones only, with some absent. V and J calls and clone size are as listed in that table; D and trimming were resolved from the DNA. The sample consists of tens of thousands of clones, about 75% of them appearing once. Single viable CD3+CD4+CD8-CD45RO+ cells were sorted as the memory CD4+ T cells. CMV serostatus came from serum IgG against pp150, pp28, p38, p52. Per the germline V gene, CDR1 is LGHNA and CDR2 is YSLEER. The CDR3 extends over 13 amino acids. The V end was cut by 2 bases, the J end by 8 bases, with 12 bases between.

This chain uses TRBV4-3 with TRBJ1-1, with D possibly being TRBD1 (6 bases). The clonotype originates from an adult in good health and CMV-seronegative. Some clones in this sample may be carry-over from other donors' samples. Sequenced material: memory CD4+ T cells from blood. CDR3 in DNA: TGCGCCAGCAGCCAACTACAGGGAGGGGAAGCTTTCTTT. This translates into CASSQLQGGEAFF.